The rows below give T cell receptor beta chains drawn from one sample of a study of regulatory T cells in long-lasting Graves disease. TCRdb reprocessed the multiplex PCR reads via MiXCR and lists one record per CDR3 protein. The data hold fewer than 550,000 distinct CDR3 sequences, with roughly a fifth observed a single time. The material was peripheral blood mononuclear cells (PBMCs), obtained when the disease was refractory, from a patient treated with antithyroid drugs. The source of these receptors is a female donor with Graves disease. Both conserved end residues are trimmed from each CDR3. A D gene is named only where the DNA matches it firmly. Clone size is stated in some rows and not others, as once, few, many or a class when expanded.

>TRBV11-2|few|TRBD1|TRBJ2-7
ASSLRDRTTYEQY
>TRBV7-2|many|TRBD1|TRBJ2-7
ASSTSPGQGYEQY
>TRBV15|many|TRBD1|TRBJ2-7
ATSRNRDRGGEQY
>TRBV19|-|TRBD1|TRBJ1-5
ASSKGTVRNQPQH
>TRBV29-1|many|-|TRBJ1-1
SVVTPNTEAF
>TRBV7-8|-|TRBD2|TRBJ2-7
ASSIIGGGGSYEQY
>TRBV18|-|-|TRBJ1-3
ASSPRGNPGNTIY
>TRBV29-1|-|TRBD2|TRBJ2-4
SVGEGSIQY
>TRBV27|-|TRBD1|TRBJ2-7
ASSLRQGPTSWYEQY
>TRBV27|few|TRBD2|TRBJ2-7
ASSRTSGNPYEQY
>TRBV7-9|-|TRBD2|TRBJ2-7
ATEGLAGGIFYEQY
>TRBV2|many|-|TRBJ1-1
ASSLREAF
>TRBV12-3/TRBV12-4|many|TRBD2|TRBJ2-7
ASSPLLLAGRPYEQY
>TRBV19|many|-|TRBJ2-7
ASSRLTGFREQY
>TRBV27|many|-|TRBJ2-5
ASSLSFRGQETQY
>TRBV11-2|-|TRBD2|TRBJ2-1
ASSLDFGSGGSYNEQF
>TRBV11-2|many|-|TRBJ2-5
ASSPGETQY
>TRBV24-1|few|-|TRBJ2-3
ATSDGGGFTDTQY
>TRBV29-1|many|TRBD2|TRBJ2-7
SVELAGGPYEQY
>TRBV5-1|-|-|TRBJ1-2
ASSFTQDLGYT
>TRBV7-8|many|TRBD1|TRBJ2-7
ASSREGQVSYEQY
>TRBV28|few|-|TRBJ1-5
ASLKGGRIGSDQPQH
>TRBV6-9|-|TRBD2|TRBJ2-2
ASSYRGDFSGRQGGELF
>TRBV11-2|-|-|TRBJ1-2
ASSLDSANYGYT
>TRBV28|few|TRBD2|TRBJ2-1
ASSLEREVWNEQF
>TRBV28|many|-|TRBJ2-2
ASSQGSNTGELF
>TRBV6-1|few|-|TRBJ2-7
ASSERDMGYEQY
>TRBV27|many|-|TRBJ1-1
ASSLLGGEEAF
>TRBV19|-|-|TRBJ2-7
ASSAGPLYEQY
>TRBV12-3/TRBV12-4|many|-|TRBJ2-5
ASSLPLGQETQY
>TRBV7-2|many|-|TRBJ2-5
ASSLIGGGGETQY
>TRBV19|few|-|TRBJ2-5
ASSIDGSGVQETQY
>TRBV7-2|many|-|TRBJ2-6
ASTHGGPRANVLT
>TRBV2|many|-|TRBJ2-4
ASSESSLAKNIQY
>TRBV11-2|many|-|TRBJ1-5
ASSLVAGVTSNQPQH
>TRBV10-3|-|TRBD1|TRBJ2-5
AISEGDRTQETQY
>TRBV11-2|many|TRBD1|TRBJ2-7
ASSFGTELYEQY
>TRBV11-2|-|TRBD2|TRBJ2-3
ATRHSGQPTDTQY
>TRBV4-2|-|TRBD2|TRBJ2-3
ASSPMGLAESTDTQY
>TRBV30|few|-|TRBJ1-1
AWSALDTEAF
>TRBV28|many|-|TRBJ2-7
ASTQDTTSYEQY
>TRBV4-1|-|-|TRBJ1-2
ASSQEEAGPNYGYT
>TRBV28|many|TRBD1|TRBJ2-7
ASSERGPYEQY
>TRBV6-1|many|-|TRBJ2-4
ASSEVYPPRAKNIQY
>TRBV28|many|-|TRBJ1-1
ASSVTGVNTEAF
>TRBV20-1|-|TRBD1|TRBJ1-2
SAGRDRVDGYT
>TRBV28|-|TRBD2|TRBJ2-1
ASSLQPAGGLGEQF
>TRBV10-1|many|-|TRBJ2-5
ASSDPGETQY
>TRBV6-1|many|-|TRBJ1-5
ASSNGGFQPQH
>TRBV9|few|-|TRBJ2-5
ASSVGYGTEETQY
>TRBV28|-|-|TRBJ2-2
ASSPVEDTGELF
>TRBV28|many|-|TRBJ2-5
ASTRGGGGRKETQY
>TRBV7-9|many|-|TRBJ1-1
ASSLGGGTEAF